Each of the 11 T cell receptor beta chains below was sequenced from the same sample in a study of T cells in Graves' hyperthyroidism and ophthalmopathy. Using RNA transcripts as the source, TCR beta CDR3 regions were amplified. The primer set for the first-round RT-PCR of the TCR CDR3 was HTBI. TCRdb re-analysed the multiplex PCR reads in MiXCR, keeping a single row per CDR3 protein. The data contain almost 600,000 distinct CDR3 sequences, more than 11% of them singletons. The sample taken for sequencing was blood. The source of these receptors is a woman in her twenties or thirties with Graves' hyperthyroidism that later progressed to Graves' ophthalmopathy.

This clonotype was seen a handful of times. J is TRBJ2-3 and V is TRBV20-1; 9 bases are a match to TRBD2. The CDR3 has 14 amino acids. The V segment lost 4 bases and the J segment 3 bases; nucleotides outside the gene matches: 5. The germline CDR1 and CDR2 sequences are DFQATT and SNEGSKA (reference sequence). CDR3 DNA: TGCAGTGCTATGGTAGCGGGGGCGACAGATACGCAGTATTTT. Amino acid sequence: CSAMVAGATDTQYF.

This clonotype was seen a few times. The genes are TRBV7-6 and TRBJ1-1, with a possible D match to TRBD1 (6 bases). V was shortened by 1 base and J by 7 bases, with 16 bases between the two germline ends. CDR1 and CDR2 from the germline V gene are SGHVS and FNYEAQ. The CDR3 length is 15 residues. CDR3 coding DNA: TGTGCCAGCAGCTTAGAAGGGGGGGGGGGCAGTGAAGCTTTCTTT. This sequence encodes CASSLEGGGGSEAFF.

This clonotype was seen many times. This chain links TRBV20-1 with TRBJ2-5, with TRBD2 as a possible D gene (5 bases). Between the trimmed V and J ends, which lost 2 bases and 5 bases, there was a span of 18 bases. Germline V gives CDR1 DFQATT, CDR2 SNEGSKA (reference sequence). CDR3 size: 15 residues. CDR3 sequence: CSARYPGWLGETQYF. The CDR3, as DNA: TGCAGTGCTAGATATCCGGGATGGTTAGGGGAGACCCAGTACTTC.

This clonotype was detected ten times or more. The CDR3 DNA follows: TGTGCCAGCAGCTTAGGAATGGCAGGGAACAACTATGGCTACACCTTC. Translation gives CASSLGMAGNNYGYTF. The chain has TRBV11-2 and TRBJ1-2, with a tentative D call TRBD1 (5 bases). Looked up from germline, CDR1 is SGHAT and CDR2 is FQNNGV. The CDR3 length is 16 residues. V was cut by 1 base and J by 2 bases, with 14 bases left in between.

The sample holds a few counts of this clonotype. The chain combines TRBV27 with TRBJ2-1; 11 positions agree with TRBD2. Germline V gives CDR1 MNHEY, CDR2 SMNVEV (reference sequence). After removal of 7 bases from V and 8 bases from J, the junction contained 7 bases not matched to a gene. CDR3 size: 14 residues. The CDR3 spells CASTRLAGIYEQFF. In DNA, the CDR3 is TGTGCCAGCACCCGACTAGCGGGAATCTATGAGCAGTTCTTC.

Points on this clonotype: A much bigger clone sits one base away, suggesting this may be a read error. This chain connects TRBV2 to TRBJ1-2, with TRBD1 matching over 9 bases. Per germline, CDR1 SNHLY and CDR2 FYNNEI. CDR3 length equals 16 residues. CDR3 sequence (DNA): TGTACCAGCAGTGAAGCTGGACAGGGGAGAGGCTATGGCTACACCTTC. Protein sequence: CTSSEAGQGRGYGYTF.

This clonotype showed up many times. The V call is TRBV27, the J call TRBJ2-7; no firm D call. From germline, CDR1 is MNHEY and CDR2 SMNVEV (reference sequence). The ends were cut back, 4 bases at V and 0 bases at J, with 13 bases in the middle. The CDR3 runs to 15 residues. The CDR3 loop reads CASSSLARSSYEQYF. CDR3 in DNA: TGTGCCAGCAGTTCCTTAGCTAGGAGCTCCTACGAGCAGTACTTC.

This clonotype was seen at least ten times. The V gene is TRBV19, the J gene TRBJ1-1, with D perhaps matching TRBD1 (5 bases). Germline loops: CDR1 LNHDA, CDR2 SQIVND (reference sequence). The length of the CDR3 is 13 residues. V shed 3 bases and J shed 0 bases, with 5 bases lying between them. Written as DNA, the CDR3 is TGTGCCAGTAGTATGACAGTGAACACTGAAGCTTTCTTT. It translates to CASSMTVNTEAFF.

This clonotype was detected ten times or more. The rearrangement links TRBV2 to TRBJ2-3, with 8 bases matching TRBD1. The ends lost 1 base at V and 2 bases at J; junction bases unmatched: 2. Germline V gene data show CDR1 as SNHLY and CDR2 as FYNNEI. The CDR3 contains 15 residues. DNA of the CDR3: TGTGCCAGCAGTGAAGGCAGGGGGCCCACAGATACGCAGTATTTT. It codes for CASSEGRGPTDTQYF.

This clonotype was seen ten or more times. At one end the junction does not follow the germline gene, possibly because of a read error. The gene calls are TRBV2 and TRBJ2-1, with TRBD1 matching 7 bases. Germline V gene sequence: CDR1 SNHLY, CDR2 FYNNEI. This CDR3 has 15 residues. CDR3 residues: CASTSLDRTVNEQFF. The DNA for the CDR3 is TGTGCTAGCACCTCCCTGGACAGGACCGTCAATGAGCAGTTCTTC. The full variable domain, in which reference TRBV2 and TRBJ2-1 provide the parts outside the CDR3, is EPEVTQTPSHQVTQMGQEVILRCVPISNHLYFYWYRQILGQKVEFLVSFYNNEISEKSEIFDDQFSVERPDGSNFTLKIRSTKLEDSAMYFCASTSLDRTVNEQFFGPGTRLTVL.

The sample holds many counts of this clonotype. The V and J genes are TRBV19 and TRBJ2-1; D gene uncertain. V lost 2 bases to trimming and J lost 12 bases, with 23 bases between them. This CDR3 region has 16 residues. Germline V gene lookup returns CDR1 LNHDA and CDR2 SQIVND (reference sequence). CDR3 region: CASSIRPPDFAVGQFF. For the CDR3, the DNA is TGTGCCAGTAGTATAAGGCCCCCTGACTTCGCCGTGGGGCAGTTCTTC.